This T cell receptor beta chain was sequenced during a study of metastatic and nonmetastatic thyroid tumors. At the level of the study: Samples came from malignant and benign thyroid patients, and repertoires were compared across blood and tumor or nodule tissue.

Notes on the study in general: Benign nodules reportedly had significantly lower TCR beta diversity than malignant thyroid tumors in blood and tumor.

The CDR3 is 18 residues long. The V end lost 6 bases, the J end lost 3 bases, and 27 bases lay between the germline ends. Judged by abundance, this clone is medium-sized. The antigen remains unidentified. Every patient underwent thyroid surgery untreated. Original analysis: Clinicopathological groups differed in CDR3, with these differences serving to build a distant-metastasis classifier for papillary thyroid cancer. Using MiXCR, TCRdb reanalyzed the PCR reads. The V and J calls shown here were made by TCRdb, not taken from the authors' results. The sample holds about 41,000 clones, 25% to 30% seen once.

This clonotype was sampled from a male donor with papillary thyroid cancer or a benign thyroid nodule (not recorded which). Some clones in this sample may be carry-over from other donors' samples. The sequencing sample was made of blood. The rearrangement uses TRBV12-3 or TRBV12-4 and TRBJ2-7; D unresolved. The CDR3 region has the DNA TGTGCCAGCAGGAAGAAAACCGTAGCAGGAGACTTGGACTACGAGCAGTACTTC. Protein: CASRKKTVAGDLDYEQYF.